The TCR beta chain described here comes from a study of cytomegalovirus exposure and HLA in healthy donors. The PCR contained 60 Vbeta and 13 Jbeta primers. Clones were sequenced by immunoSEQ multiplex PCR, and TCRdb holds only the in-frame ones, with some missing. The table records 120,000 or so clones, about 80% of them present only once. The germline CDR1 and CDR2 sequences are SGHAT and FQNNGV. This CDR3 spans 14 amino acids. The V gene lost 5 bases and the J gene lost 3 bases, with 14 bases spanning the gap. The receptor comes from a woman in her 50s in good health and CMV-seropositive. The chain links TRBV11-2 to TRBJ2-7; weak D call: TRBD1 (6 bases). Sequencing was performed on PBMCs. The DNA for the CDR3 is TGTGCCAGCAGCCGTAACGCACAGGGCTACGAGCAGTACTTC. As protein: CASSRNAQGYEQYF.